This T cell receptor beta chain was sequenced in a study of blood T cells in healthy people across ages. Peripheral blood from each donor was collected in a volume of about 10 milliliters. This CDR3 spans 13 amino acids. Germline CDR1 reads SGDLS; CDR2 reads YYNGEE. With 4 bases removed from V and 4 bases from J, the gap between germline ends came to 11 bases. Findings and limits, study-wide: Fewer expanded clones and more diversity marked long-lived versus aged donors. Calculation of diversity from one million T cells yielded estimates considered to be underestimates. Changes in expanded clonotypes were possibly confounded, as the CMV status of donors was unknown.

This clonotype was seen only a few times. Antigen unknown. The second PCR ran about 6 to 12 cycles with a sample-barcoded 5' primer and J-beta primers. In TCRdb, the 5' RACE reads were re-called with MiXCR into one record per CDR3 protein. The sample carries roughly 2 million distinct CDR3 sequences, around half recorded once. The rearrangement uses TRBV9 and TRBJ1-2; D gene ambiguous. This clonotype was sampled from a woman aged 40 to 50 in good health. The sample was blood. The DNA of the CDR3 is TGTGCCAGCAGCTCCGAGGGCGGCTATGGCTACACCTTC. Amino acid sequence: CASSSEGGYGYTF.